This entry concerns a single T cell receptor (beta chain). The data were taken from a study of cytotoxic CD8 clonotypes in ibrutinib-treated CLL. TCRdb's table, derived via immunoSEQ multiplex PCR, lists solely in-frame clones and lacks some. This table holds about 160,000 clones, roughly four fifths found once. After removal of 7 bases from V and 0 bases from J, the junction contained 12 bases not matched to a gene. Germline lookup yields CDR1 SQVTM and CDR2 ANQGSEA. The CDR3 length is 16 residues. The sequenced sample was PBMCs, obtained after 12 months of ibrutinib treatment. The TCR comes from a human donor with chronic lymphocytic leukemia. The chain joins TRBV29-1 to TRBJ1-3; 7 positions agree with TRBD1. The CDR3 here is CSAEEGTVYSGNTIYF. CDR3 DNA: TGCAGCGCCGAGGAAGGGACAGTTTACTCTGGAAACACCATATATTTT.